This TCR beta chain stems from a study of T cell responses to AZD1222 COVID-19 vaccine. V shed 6 bases, J shed 1 base, and the junction held 10 bases outside the gene matches. The germline V gene has CDR1 KGHSH and CDR2 LQKENI. CDR3 length: 16 amino acids. Profiling relied on immunoSEQ multiplex PCR, and the TCRdb table lists in-frame clones only, not all of them. The sample contains about 94,000 clones, 85% of which appear only once. For this clone: The antigen is undetermined.

Findings of the study overall: There were mostly white British donors and more females than males, and clonal diversity was possibly underestimated. At study baseline, merely a handful of AZD1222 recipients were seropositive.

The sample here was peripheral blood, taken 28 days after the second AZD1222 dose. This chain uses TRBV18 with TRBJ1-1, with 8 bases fitting TRBD1. The sequence derives from an adult who received the AZD1222 COVID-19 vaccine. The DNA for the CDR3 is TGTGCCAGCTCGCGCCCAACAGGGGGTCCGAACACTGAAGCTTTCTTT. Amino acid sequence: CASSRPTGGPNTEAFF.